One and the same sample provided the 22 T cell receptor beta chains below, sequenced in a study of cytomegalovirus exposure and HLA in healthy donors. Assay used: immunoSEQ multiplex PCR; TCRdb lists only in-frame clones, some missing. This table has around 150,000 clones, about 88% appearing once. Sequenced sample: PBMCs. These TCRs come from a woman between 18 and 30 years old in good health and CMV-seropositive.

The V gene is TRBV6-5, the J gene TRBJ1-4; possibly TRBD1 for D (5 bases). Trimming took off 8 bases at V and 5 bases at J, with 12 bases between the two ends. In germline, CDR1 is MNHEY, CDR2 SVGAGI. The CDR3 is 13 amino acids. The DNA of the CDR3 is TGTGCCAGCTCGAAGACAGTGAATGAAAAACTGTTTTTT. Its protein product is CASSKTVNEKLFF.

The CDR3 spells CASSYGGNGNTIYF. The CDR3 region has the DNA TGTGCCAGCAGTTACGGGGGGAATGGAAACACCATATATTTT. This sequence joins TRBV6-5 and TRBJ1-3; tentatively, D is TRBD1 (5 bases). Between the trimmed V and J ends, which lost 2 bases and 3 bases, there was a span of 8 bases. CDR1 is MNHEY and CDR2 is SVGAGI in the germline V gene. The CDR3 is 14 amino acids.

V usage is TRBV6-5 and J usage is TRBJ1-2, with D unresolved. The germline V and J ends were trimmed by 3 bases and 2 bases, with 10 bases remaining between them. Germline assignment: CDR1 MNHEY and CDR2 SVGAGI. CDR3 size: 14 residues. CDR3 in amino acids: CASSYLPQNYGYTF. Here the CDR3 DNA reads TGTGCCAGCAGTTATTTACCACAGAACTATGGCTACACCTTC.

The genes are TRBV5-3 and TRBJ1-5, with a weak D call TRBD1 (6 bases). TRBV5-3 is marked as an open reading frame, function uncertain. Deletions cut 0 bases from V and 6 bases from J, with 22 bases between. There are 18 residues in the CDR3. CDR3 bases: TGTGCCAGAAGCTTGGCGCGGAGACAGGATATTGATGGTCAGCCCCAGCATTTT. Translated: CARSLARRQDIDGQPQHF.

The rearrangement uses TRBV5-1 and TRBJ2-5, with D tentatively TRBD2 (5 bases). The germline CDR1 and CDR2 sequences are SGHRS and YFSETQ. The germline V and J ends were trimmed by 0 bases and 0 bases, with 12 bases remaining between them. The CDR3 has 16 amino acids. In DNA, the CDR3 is TGCGCCAGCAGCTTGGGAGGAGGACCGTACCAAGAGACCCAGTACTTC. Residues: CASSLGGGPYQETQYF.

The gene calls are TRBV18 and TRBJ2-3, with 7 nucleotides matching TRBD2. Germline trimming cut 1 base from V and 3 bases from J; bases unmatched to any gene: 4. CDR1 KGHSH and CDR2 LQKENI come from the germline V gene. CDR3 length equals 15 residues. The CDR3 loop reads CASSPLAGFTDTQYF. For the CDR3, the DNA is TGTGCCAGCTCACCACTAGCGGGTTTTACAGATACGCAGTATTTT.

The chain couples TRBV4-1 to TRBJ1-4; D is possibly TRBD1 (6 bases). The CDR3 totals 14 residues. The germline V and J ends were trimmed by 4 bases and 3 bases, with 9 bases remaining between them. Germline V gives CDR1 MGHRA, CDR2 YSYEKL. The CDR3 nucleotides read TGCGCCAGCAGCCTGGGGACATCTAATGAAAAACTGTTTTTT. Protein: CASSLGTSNEKLFF.

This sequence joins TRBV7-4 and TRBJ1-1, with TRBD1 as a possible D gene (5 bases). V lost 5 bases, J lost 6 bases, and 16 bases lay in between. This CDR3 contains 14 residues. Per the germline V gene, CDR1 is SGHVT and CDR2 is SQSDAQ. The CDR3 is CASSPTLGESEAFF. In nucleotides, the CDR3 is TGTGCCAGCAGCCCGACCTTAGGGGAATCTGAAGCTTTCTTT.

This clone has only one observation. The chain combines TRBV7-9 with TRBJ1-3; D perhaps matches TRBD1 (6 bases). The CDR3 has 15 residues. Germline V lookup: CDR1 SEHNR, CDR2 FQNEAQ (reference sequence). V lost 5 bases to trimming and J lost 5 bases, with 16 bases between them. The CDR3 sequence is CASSAVLGQRNTIYF. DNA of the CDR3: TGTGCCAGCAGCGCGGTCCTTGGACAGAGAAACACCATATATTTT.

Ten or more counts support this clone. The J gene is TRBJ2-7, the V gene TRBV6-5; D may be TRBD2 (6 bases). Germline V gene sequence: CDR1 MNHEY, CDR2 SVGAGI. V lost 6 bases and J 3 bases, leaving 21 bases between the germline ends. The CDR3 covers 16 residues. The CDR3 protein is CASSYARGAMGYEQYF. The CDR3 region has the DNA TGTGCCAGCAGCTACGCCCGCGGGGCGATGGGCTACGAGCAGTACTTC.

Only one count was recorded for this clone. This chain's CDR3 is CASSGTSGGRETQYF. The CDR3 region has the DNA TGTGCCAGCAGTGGGACTAGCGGGGGGAGAGAGACCCAGTACTTC. This chain connects TRBV6-5 to TRBJ2-5; 15 positions agree with TRBD2. Germline CDR1 reads MNHEY; CDR2 reads SVGAGI. Trimming removed 5 bases from V and 4 bases from J; junction bases left unmatched: 2. The CDR3 sequence is 15 residues long.

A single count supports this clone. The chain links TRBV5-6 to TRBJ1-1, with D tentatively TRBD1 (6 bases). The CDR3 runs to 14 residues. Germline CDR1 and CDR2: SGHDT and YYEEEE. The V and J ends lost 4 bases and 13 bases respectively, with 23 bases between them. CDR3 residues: CASSTNYRESHVFF. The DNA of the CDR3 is TGTGCCAGCAGCACGAACTACAGGGAGTCTCATGTTTTCTTT.

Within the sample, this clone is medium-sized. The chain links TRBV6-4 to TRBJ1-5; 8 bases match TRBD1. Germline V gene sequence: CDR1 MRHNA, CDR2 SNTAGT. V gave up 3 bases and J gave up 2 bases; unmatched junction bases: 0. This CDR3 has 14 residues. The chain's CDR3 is CASSEGQGNQPQHF. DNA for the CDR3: TGTGCCAGCAGTGAGGGACAGGGCAATCAGCCCCAGCATTTT.

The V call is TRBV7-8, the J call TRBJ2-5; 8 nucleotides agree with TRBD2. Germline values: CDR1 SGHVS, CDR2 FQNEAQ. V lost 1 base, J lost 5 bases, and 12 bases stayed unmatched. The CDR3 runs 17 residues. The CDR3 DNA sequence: TGTGCCAGCAGCTTAGAACGGGTCGGCGGGAGGTGGGAGACCCAGTACTTC. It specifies CASSLERVGGRWETQYF.

The CDR3 protein is CASSPGTGPGYTF. CDR3 coding DNA: TGTGCCAGCAGCCCTGGGACAGGGCCAGGCTACACCTTC. The V and J genes are TRBV28 and TRBJ1-2, with 9 bases that match TRBD1. J lost 8 bases, V lost 6 bases, and 7 bases had no gene match. The CDR3 has 13 residues. Germline V lookup: CDR1 MDHEN, CDR2 SYDVKM.

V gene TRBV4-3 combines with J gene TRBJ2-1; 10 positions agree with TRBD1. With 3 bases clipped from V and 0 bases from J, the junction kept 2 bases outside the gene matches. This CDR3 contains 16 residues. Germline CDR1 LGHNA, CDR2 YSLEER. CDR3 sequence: CASSQGQGSSYNEQFF. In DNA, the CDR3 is TGCGCCAGCAGCCAGGGACAGGGGAGCTCCTACAATGAGCAGTTCTTC.

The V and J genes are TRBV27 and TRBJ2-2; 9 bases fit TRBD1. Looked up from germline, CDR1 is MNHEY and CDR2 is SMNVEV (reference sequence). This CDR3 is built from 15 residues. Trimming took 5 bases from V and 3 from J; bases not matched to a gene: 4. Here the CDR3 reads CASSPWTGDTGELFF. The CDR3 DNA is TGTGCCAGCAGTCCGTGGACAGGGGACACCGGGGAGCTGTTTTTT.

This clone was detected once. CDR3 sequence reads: CASSFTGFYEQYF. The CDR3 DNA sequence: TGTGCCAGCAGCTTTACAGGGTTCTACGAGCAGTACTTC. This chain joins TRBV5-6 and TRBJ2-7, with a weak D call TRBD1 (6 bases). CDR3 length: 13 residues. V was pared by 2 bases and J by 3 bases, with 9 bases between. The germline gives CDR1 SGHDT, CDR2 YYEEEE.

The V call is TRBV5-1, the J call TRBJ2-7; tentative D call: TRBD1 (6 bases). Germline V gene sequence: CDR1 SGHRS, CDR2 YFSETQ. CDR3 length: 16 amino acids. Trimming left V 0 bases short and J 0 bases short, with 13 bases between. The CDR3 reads CASSLVRGTVSYEQYF. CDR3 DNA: TGCGCCAGCAGCTTGGTCAGGGGAACGGTCTCCTACGAGCAGTACTTC.

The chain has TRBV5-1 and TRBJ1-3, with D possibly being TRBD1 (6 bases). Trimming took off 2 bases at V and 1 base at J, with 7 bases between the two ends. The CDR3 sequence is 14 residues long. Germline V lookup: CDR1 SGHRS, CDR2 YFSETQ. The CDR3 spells CASSLGGSGNTIYF. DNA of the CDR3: TGCGCCAGCAGCTTAGGGGGATCTGGAAACACCATATATTTT.

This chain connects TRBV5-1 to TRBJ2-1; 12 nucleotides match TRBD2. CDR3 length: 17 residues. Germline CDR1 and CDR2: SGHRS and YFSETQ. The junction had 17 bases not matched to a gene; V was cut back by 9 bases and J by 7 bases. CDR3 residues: CATRWASGRAGFNEQFF. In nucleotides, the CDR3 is TGCGCCACCCGCTGGGCTAGCGGGAGGGCCGGCTTTAATGAGCAGTTCTTC.

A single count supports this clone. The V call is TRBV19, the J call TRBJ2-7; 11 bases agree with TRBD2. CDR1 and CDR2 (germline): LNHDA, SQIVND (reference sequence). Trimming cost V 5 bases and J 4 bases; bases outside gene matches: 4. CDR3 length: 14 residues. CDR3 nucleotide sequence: TGTGCCAGTAGTCGTAGCGGGAGGGCATACGAGCAGTACTTC. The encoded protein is CASSRSGRAYEQYF. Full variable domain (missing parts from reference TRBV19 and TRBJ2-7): DGGITQSPKYLFRKEGQNVTLSCEQNLNHDAMYWYRQDPGQGLRLIYYSQIVNDFQKGDIAEGYSVSREKKESFPLTVTSAQKNPTAFYLCASSRSGRAYEQYFGPGTRLTVT.